The clone carrying this TCR beta chain has a handful of counts. This record belongs to a study of blood T cell repertoires in COVID-19. Assay: immunoSEQ multiplex PCR; the TCRdb copy retains only in-frame clones and omits some. The data contain roughly 270,000 clones, approximately 88% of them singletons. Trimming took off 8 bases at V and 9 bases at J, with 24 bases between the two ends. The CDR3 is made up of 15 amino acids. Germline CDR1 and CDR2: SGHDT and YYEEEE. The sequence came from a man between 18 and 35 years old with active or convalescent COVID-19. The chain couples TRBV5-6 to TRBJ1-5; D not resolved. The material sequenced was peripheral blood. As DNA, the CDR3 is TGTGCCAGGCCCCGGGGAAACTTTTCCGTGGGGCCCCAGCATTTT. Protein sequence: CARPRGNFSVGPQHF. Supplemented by reference TRBV5-6 and TRBJ1-5, the full variable domain reads DAGVTQSPTHLIKTRGQQVTLRCSPKSGHDTVSWYQQALGQGPQFIFQYYEEEERQRGNFPDRFSGHQFPNYSSELNVNALLLGDSALYLCARPRGNFSVGPQHFGDGTRLSIL.